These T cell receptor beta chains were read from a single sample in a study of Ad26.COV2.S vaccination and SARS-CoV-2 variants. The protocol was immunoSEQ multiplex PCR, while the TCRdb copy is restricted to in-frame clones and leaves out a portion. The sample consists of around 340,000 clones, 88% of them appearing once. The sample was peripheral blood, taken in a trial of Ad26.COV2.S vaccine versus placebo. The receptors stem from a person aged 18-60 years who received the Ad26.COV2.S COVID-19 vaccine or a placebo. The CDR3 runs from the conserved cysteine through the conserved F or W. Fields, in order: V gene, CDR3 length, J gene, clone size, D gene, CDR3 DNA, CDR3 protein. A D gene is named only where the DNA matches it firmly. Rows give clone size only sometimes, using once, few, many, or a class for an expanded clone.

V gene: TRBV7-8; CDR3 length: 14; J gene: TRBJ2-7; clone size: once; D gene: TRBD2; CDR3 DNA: TGTGCCAGCAGAGCCGGGACTAGCGGCTACGAGCAGTACTTC; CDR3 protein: CASRAGTSGYEQYF
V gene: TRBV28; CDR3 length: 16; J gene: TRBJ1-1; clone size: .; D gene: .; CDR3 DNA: TGTGCCAGCAGCCCAGGAGGGGACCCCCGGAGCACTGAAGCTTTCTTT; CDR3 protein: CASSPGGDPRSTEAFF
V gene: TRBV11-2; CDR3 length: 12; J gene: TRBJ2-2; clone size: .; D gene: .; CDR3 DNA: TGTGCCAGCAGCTTCAATACTGGGGAGCTGTTTTTT; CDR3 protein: CASSFNTGELFF
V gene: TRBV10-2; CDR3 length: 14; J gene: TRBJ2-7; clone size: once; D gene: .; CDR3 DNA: TGCGCCAGCAGCCGGGGTGGGTCCGCCTACGAGCAGTACTTC; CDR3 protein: CASSRGGSAYEQYF
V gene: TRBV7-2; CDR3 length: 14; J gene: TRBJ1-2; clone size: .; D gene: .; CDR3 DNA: TGTGCCAGCAGACGCGACGGCGGGAACTATGGCTACACCTTC; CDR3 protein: CASRRDGGNYGYTF
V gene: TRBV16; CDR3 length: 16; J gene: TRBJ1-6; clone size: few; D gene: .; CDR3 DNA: TGTGCCAGCAGCCTAAGGTACCTGACAGGAATATCACCCCTCCACTTT; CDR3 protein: CASSLRYLTGISPLHF
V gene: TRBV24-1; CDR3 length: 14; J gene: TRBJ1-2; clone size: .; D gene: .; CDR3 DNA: TGTGCCACCAGTGATATTGGCCGGAACTATGGCTACACCTTC; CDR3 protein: CATSDIGRNYGYTF
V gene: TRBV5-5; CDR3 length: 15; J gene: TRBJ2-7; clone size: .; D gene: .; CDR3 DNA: TGTGCCAGCAGCCTGGTAAGTGGAGGAGGAAGTGAGCAGTACTTC; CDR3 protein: CASSLVSGGGSEQYF
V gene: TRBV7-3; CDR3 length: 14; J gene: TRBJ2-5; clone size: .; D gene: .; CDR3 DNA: TGTGCCAGCAGCCCAAGTGGTGCCCGGGGGACCCAGTACTTC; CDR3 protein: CASSPSGARGTQYF
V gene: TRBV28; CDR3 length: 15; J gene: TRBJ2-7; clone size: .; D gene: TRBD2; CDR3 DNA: TGTGCCAGCAGCGCCCCTAGCGGGAGTTCGTACGAGCAGTACTTC; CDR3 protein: CASSAPSGSSYEQYF
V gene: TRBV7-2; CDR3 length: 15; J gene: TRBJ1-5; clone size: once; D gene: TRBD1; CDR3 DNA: TGTGCCAGCAGCTTTAGACAGGGGCAACTTCAGCCCCAGCATTTT; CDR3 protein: CASSFRQGQLQPQHF
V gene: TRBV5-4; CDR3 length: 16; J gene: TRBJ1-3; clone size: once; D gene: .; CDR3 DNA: TGTGCCAGCAGGGCAATGGGGGTGAATTCTGGAAACACCATATATTTT; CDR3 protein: CASRAMGVNSGNTIYF
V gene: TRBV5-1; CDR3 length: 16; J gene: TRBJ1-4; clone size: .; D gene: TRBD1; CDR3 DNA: TGCGCCAGCCATCAGGGGGCGAGTAATACTAATGAAAAACTGTTTTTT; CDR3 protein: CASHQGASNTNEKLFF
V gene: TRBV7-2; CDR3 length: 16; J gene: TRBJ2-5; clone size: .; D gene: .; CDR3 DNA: TGTGCCAGCAGCTTCTGGCGACGGCAAGGCGGTGGGACCCAGTACTTC; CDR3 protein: CASSFWRRQGGGTQYF
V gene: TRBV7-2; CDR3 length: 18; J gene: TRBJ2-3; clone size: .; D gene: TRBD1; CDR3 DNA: TGTGCCAGCAGCTTAAAAGCGCCGGGACAGGGGTTCGTAGATACGCAGTATTTT; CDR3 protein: CASSLKAPGQGFVDTQYF
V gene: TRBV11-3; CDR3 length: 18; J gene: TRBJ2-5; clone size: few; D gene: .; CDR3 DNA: TGTGCCAGCAGCTCTAAACCGGAACTAGCTCACTTGGGGGAGACCCAGTACTTC; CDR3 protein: CASSSKPELAHLGETQYF
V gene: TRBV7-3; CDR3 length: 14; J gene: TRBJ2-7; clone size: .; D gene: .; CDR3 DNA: TGTGCCAGCAGCCCTGGGACCGGGGCCTACGAGCAGTACTTC; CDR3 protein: CASSPGTGAYEQYF
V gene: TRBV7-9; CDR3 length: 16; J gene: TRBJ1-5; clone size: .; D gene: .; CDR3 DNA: TGTGCCAGCAGCTTAGGGGGTAGGGGAGGCAATCAGCCCCAGCATTTT; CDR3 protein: CASSLGGRGGNQPQHF
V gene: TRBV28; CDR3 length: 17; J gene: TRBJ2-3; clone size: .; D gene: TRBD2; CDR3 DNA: TGTGCCAGCAGTTCGTCCCTGGGACTAGCGGGCACAGATACGCAGTATTTT; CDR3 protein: CASSSSLGLAGTDTQYF
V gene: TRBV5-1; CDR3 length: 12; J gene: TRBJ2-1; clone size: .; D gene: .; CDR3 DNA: TGCGCCAGCAGCGAGAACTACAATGAGCAGTTCTTC; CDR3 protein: CASSENYNEQFF
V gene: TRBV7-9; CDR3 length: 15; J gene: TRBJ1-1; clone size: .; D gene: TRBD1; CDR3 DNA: TGTGCCAGCAGCCTCAGACAGGGGAAGAACACTGAAGCTTTCTTT; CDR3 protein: CASSLRQGKNTEAFF
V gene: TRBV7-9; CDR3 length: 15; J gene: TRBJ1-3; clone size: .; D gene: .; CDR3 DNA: TGTGCCAGCCGGGAGCAGGGCAGCTCTGGAAACACCATATATTTT; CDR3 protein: CASREQGSSGNTIYF
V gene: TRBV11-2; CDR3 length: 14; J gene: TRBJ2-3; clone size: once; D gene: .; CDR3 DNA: TGTGCCAGCAGCTTACCTAGCCGTGGAGATACGCAGTATTTT; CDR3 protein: CASSLPSRGDTQYF
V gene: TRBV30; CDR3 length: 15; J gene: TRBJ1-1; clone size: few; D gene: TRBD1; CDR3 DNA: TGTGCCTGGAAGACCGGGACAGGGATGAACACTGAAGCTTTCTTT; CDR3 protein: CAWKTGTGMNTEAFF
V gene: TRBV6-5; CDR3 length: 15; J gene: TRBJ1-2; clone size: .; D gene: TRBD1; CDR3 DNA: TGTGCCAGCAGCTTGGACAGGGAAACTAACTATGGCTACACCTTC; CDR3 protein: CASSLDRETNYGYTF
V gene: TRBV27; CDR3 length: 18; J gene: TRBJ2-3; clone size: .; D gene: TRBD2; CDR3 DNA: TGTGCCAGCAGTTTATTTCAGCGGGGGGGCCGATCGTCAGATACGCAGTATTTT; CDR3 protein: CASSLFQRGGRSSDTQYF
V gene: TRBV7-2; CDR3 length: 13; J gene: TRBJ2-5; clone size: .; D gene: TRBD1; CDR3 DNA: TGTGCCAGCAGACCGACAGGGCGGGAGACCCAGTACTTC; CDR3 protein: CASRPTGRETQYF
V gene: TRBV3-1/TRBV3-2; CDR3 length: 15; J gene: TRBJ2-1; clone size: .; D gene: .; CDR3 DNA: TGTGCCAGCAGCCCAGAGGCCAGCCTCCTCAATGAGCAGTTCTTC; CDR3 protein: CASSPEASLLNEQFF
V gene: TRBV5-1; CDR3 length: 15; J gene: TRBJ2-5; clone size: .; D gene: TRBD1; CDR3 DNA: TGCGCCAGCAGCTCACCGGGACAGGGAGGGGAGACCCAGTACTTC; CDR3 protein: CASSSPGQGGETQYF
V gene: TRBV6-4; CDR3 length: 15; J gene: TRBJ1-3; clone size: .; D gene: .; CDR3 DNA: TGTGCCAGCACCGGACCGAAAGAGCCTGGAAACACCATATATTTT; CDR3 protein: CASTGPKEPGNTIYF
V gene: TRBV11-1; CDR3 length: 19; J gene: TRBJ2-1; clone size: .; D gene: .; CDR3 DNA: TGTGCCAGCAGCTTAGCGGGGCAGGGGCTAACTTCCTCCTACAATGAGCAGTTCTTC; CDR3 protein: CASSLAGQGLTSSYNEQFF
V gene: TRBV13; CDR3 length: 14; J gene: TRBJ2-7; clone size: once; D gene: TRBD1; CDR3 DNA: TGTGCCAGCAGGAGGACAGGGAGCTCCTACGAGCAGTACTTC; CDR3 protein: CASRRTGSSYEQYF
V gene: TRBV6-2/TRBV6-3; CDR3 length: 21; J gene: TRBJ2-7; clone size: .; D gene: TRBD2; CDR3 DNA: TGTGCCAGCAGGCCTCGCCTAGGGGGACTAGCGGGAGTCCGCGCCTCTTGGGAGCAGTACTTC; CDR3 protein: CASRPRLGGLAGVRASWEQYF
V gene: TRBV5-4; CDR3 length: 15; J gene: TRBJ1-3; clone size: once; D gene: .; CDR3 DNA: TGTGCCAGCAGGCGAGATATTAACTCTGGAAACACCATATATTTT; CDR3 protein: CASRRDINSGNTIYF
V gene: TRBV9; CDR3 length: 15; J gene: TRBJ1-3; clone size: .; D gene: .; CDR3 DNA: TGTGCCAGCAGCGTAGGACAGCCCTCTGGAAACACCATATATTTT; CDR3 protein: CASSVGQPSGNTIYF
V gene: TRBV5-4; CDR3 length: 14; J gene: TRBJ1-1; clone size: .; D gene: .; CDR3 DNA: TGTGCCAGCAGCTTGGTGGGGGTTGATAAGGACGCTTTCTTT; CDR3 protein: CASSLVGVDKDAFF
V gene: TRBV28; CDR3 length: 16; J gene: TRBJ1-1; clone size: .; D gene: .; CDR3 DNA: TGTGCCAGCAGTTTATCCTTAGACGCCATGAACACTGAAGCTTTCTTT; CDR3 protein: CASSLSLDAMNTEAFF
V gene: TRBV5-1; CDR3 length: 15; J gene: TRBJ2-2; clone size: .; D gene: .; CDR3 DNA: TGCGCCAGCAGCTTGGTACAGACGAACACCGGGGAGCTGTTTTTT; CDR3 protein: CASSLVQTNTGELFF
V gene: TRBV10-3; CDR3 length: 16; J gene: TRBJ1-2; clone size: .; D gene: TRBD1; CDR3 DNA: TGTGCCATCAGTGAGTCTAACTCACAGGGGGACTATGGCTACACCTTC; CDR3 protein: CAISESNSQGDYGYTF
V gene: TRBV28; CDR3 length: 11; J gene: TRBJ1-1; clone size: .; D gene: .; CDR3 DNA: TGTGCCAGCAGTTTTATGGAGAAAGCTTTCTTT; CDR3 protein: CASSFMEKAFF
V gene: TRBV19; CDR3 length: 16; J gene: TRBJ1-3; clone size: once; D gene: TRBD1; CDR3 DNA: TGTGCCAGTAGTATAAAGCGGACAGGCTCTGGAAACACCATATATTTT; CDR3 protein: CASSIKRTGSGNTIYF
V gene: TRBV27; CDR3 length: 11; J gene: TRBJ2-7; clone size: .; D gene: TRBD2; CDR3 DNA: TGTGCCAGCTCTACGGGAGGCGAGCAGTACTTC; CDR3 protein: CASSTGGEQYF